The present entry profiles one TCR beta chain with its context. Its antigen is unknown. The record has no base qualities; no much larger clone is one base away. The data belong to a study of OX40 agonist ivuxolimab in advanced cancers. Concerning the study at large: Ivuxolimab, which targeted the costimulatory receptor OX40 (CD134), was an agonistic, fully human IgG2 monoclonal antibody. Intravenous ivuxolimab was administered to patients every 2 weeks at six dose levels: 0.01, 0.1, 0.3, 1.5, 3 and 10 mg/kg. Of the roughly 51 dose-escalation patients, hepatocellular carcinoma was present in about 20, melanoma in approximately 15, renal cell carcinoma in 9 and head and neck cancer in 9. In the dose-escalation cohort, roughly 80% of patients were male, and the mean age was approximately 64 years, with a range of about 23 to 80. Prior anti-PD-1, anti-PD-L1 or anti-CTLA-4 therapy was permitted, and checkpoint inhibitors had been received by 30% to 40% of dose-escalation patients. Partial responses were achieved by three dose-escalation patients, of whom one had hepatocellular carcinoma and two had cutaneous melanoma. Peripheral TCRbeta sequencing aimed to test whether ivuxolimab altered TCR sequence diversity and caused clonal T-cell expansion. The paper covers the monotherapy dose-escalation part of the phase I ivuxolimab trial, which included N ≈ 50 patients.

Overall results and qualifications from the work: After ivuxolimab, CD8+ T cells had more expanded clones than CD4+ T cells on average. At doses of 0.1 to 3.0 mg/kg, clonal expansion of both CD4+ and CD8+ T cells in blood was seen between baseline and week 6. The antigen specificity of the peripheral T cells that underwent clonal expansion was not determined. Partial responders in the 0.1-3.0 mg/kg groups had among the lowest normalized peripheral clonal expansion, especially among CD8+ T cells. Low levels of normalized T-cell clonal expansion were also seen in some patients who did not respond.

Patients with a history of autoimmune disease or receiving systemic immunosuppression were excluded from the trial. Peripheral blood for TCR sequencing was collected from all dose cohorts at baseline, on cycle 4 day 1, and on cycle 7 day 1. Samples came from an open-label, multicenter, first-in-human phase I dose-escalation trial of ivuxolimab. Adults with locally advanced or metastatic melanoma, renal cell carcinoma, hepatocellular carcinoma or head and neck squamous cell carcinoma were enrolled in the trial. Before TCR sequencing, CD4+ T cells and CD8+ T cells were sorted from peripheral blood as separate populations. Genomic DNA was extracted from sorted cells for sequencing of the TCRbeta CDR3 region. The immunoSEQ Assay was used to sequence the TCRbeta CDR3 regions. TCRdb obtained this table from immuneACCESS and retained in-frame rearrangements with V and J assigned. These tables miss some clones; where compared with another copy, unresolved V genes account for less than half of the shortfall, and the remainder is unexplained. The sample yields around 70,000 clones; about 94% were counted once. The ten largest clones represent about 8.3% of the sample.

This TCR derives from an adult with an advanced solid tumor such as melanoma, head and neck, liver or kidney cancer. Here the sequenced sample was CD4+ or CD8+ T cells sorted from blood, taken in a trial of the OX40 agonist ivuxolimab.

The CDR3 is CAIRGPLGGTEAFF. The nucleotide sequence is TGTGCCATTCGGGGGCCCCTTGGGGGCACTGAAGCTTTCTTT. Recombination connected TRBV10-3 to TRBJ1-1; the best D guess is TRBD1, with 6 bases matching. Measured from the cysteine to the phenylalanine, the CDR3 is 14 residues long. Only CDR3 DNA remains: 42 bases, in frame from the first base. Based on the germline V gene, the CDR1 and CDR2 sequences are ENHRY and SYGVKD. A distance of 18 bases separates the germline ends of V and J, which lose 9 bases and 4 bases respectively.